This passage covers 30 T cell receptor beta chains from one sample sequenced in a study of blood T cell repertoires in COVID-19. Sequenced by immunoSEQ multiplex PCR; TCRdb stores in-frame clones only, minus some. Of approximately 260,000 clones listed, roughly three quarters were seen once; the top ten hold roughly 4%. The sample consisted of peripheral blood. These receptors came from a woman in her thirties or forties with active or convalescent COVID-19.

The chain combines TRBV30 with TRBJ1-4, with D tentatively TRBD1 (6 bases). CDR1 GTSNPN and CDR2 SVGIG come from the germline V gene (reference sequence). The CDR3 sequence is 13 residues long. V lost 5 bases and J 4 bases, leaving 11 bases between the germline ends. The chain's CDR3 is CAWQDSRNEKLFF. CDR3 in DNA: TGTGCCTGGCAGGACAGTCGTAATGAAAAACTGTTTTTT.

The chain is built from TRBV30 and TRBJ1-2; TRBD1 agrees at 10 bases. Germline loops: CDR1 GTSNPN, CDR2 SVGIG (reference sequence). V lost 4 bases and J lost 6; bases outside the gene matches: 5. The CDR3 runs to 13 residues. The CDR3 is CAWTPGQGHGYTF. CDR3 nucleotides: TGTGCCTGGACCCCGGGACAGGGGCATGGCTACACCTTC.

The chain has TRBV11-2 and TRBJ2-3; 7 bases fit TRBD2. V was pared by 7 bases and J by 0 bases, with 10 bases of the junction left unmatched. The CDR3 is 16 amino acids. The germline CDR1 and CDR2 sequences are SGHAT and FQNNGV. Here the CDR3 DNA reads TGTGCCAGCAAGGCGACTAGCCCCCTTAGCACAGATACGCAGTATTTT. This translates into CASKATSPLSTDTQYF.

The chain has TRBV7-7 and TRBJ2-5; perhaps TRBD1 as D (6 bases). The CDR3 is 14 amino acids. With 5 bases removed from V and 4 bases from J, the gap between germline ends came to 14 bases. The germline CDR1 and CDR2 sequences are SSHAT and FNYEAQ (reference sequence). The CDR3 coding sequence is TGTGCCAGCAGCCAGGGACACGGAGGAGAGACCCAGTACTTC. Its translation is CASSQGHGGETQYF.

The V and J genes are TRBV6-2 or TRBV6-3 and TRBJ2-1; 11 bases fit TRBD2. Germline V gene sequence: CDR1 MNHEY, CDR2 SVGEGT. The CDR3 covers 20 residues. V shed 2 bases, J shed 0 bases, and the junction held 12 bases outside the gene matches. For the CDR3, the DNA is TGTGCCAGCAGTTACCGCACTAGCGGGGGCCTAGTTATCTCCTACAATGAGCAGTTCTTC. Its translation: CASSYRTSGGLVISYNEQFF.

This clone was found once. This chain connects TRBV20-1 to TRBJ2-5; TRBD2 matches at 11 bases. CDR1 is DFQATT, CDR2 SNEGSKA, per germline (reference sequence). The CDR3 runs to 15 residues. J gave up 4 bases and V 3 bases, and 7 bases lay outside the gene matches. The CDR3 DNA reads TGCAGTGCTAGTGTGCTAGCGGGGGGAGGAGAGACCCAGTACTTC. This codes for CSASVLAGGGETQYF.

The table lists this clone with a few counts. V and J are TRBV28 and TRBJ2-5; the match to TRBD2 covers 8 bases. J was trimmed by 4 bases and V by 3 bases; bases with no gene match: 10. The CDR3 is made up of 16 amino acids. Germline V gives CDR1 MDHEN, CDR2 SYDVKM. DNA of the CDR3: TGTGCCAGCAGTTTCTCTCGAGGGGCGGGGGGAGAGACCCAGTACTTC. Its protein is CASSFSRGAGGETQYF. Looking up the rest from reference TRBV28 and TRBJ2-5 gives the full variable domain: DVKVTQSSRYLVKRTGEKVFLECVQDMDHENMFWYRQDPGLGLRLIYFSYDVKMKEKGDIPEGYSVSREKKERFSLILESASTNQTSMYLCASSFSRGAGGETQYFGPGTRLLVL.

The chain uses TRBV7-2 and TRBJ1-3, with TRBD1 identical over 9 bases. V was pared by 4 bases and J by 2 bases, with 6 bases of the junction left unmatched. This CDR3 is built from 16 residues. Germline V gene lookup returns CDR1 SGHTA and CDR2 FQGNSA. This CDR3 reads CASSSSRTGAGNTIYF. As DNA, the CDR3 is TGTGCCAGCAGCTCATCCCGGACAGGGGCTGGAAACACCATATATTTT.

CDR3 residues: CASRTGTGVTEAFF. In nucleotides, the CDR3 is TGTGCCAGCAGGACCGGGACAGGGGTGACTGAAGCTTTCTTT. The chain is built from TRBV2 and TRBJ1-1; 10 bases are shared with TRBD1. The CDR3 length is 14 residues. Germline V gives CDR1 SNHLY, CDR2 FYNNEI. Unmatched junction bases numbered 6, after V lost 6 bases and J lost 5 bases.

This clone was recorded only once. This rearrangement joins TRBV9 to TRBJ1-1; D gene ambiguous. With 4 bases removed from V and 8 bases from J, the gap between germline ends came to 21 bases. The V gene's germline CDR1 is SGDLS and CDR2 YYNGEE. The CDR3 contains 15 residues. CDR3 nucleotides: TGTGCCAGCAGCCCCTATTTCGGGCTCGGGGAAGAAGCTTTCTTT. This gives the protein CASSPYFGLGEEAFF.

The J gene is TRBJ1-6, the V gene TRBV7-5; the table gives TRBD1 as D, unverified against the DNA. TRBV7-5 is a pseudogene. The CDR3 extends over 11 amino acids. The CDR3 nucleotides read TGTGTCAGAAGCCAGAATTCACCCCTCCACTTT. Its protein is CVRSQNSPLHF.

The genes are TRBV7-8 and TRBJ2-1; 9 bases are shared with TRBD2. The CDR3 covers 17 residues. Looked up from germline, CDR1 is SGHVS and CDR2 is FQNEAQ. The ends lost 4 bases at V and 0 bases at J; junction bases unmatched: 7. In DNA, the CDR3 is TGTGCCAGCAGCTCACTGAATAGCGGGAGCTCCTACAATGAGCAGTTCTTC. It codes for CASSSLNSGSSYNEQFF.

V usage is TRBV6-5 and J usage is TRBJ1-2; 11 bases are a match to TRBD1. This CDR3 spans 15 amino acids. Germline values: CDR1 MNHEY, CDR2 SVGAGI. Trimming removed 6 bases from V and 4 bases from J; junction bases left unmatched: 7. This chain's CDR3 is CASSPGTGGFYGYTF. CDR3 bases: TGTGCCAGCAGCCCCGGGACAGGGGGATTCTATGGCTACACCTTC.

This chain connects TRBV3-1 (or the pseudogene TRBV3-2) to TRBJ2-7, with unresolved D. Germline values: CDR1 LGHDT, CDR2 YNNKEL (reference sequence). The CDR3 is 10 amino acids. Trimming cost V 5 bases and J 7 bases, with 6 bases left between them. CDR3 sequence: CASSGPEQYF. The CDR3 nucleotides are TGTGCCAGCAGCGGGCCGGAGCAGTACTTC.

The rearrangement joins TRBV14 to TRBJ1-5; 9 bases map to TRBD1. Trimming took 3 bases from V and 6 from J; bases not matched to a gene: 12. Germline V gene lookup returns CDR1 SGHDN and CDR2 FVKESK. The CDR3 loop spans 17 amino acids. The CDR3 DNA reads TGTGCCAGCAGCCAGGCGGACCACAGGGGGCAAAGTCAGCCCCAGCATTTT. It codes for CASSQADHRGQSQPQHF. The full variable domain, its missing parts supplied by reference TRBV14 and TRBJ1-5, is EAGVTQFPSHSVIEKGQTVTLRCDPISGHDNLYWYRRVMGKEIKFLLHFVKESKQDESGMPNNRFLAERTGGTYSTLKVQPAELEDSGVYFCASSQADHRGQSQPQHFGDGTRLSIL.

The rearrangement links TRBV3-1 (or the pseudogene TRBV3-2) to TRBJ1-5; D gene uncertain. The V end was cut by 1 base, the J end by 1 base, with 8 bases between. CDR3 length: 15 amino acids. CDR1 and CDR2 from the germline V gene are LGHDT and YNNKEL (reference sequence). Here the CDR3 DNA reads TGTGCCAGCAGCCAAGGTGAGGGAAGCAATCAGCCCCAGCATTTT. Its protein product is CASSQGEGSNQPQHF.

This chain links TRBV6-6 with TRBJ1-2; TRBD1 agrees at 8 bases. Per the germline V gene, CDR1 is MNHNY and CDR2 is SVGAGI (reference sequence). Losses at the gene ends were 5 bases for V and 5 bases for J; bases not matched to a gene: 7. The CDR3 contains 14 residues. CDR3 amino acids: CASSPGGSLYGYTF. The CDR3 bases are TGTGCCAGCAGTCCAGGGGGCTCTCTTTATGGCTACACCTTC.

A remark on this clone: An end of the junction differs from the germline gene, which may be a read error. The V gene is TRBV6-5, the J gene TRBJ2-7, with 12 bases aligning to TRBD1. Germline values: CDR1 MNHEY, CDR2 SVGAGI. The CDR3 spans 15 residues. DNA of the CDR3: TGTGCCAGCAGGCCCGGGACAGGGGGCTCCCACGAGCAGTACTTC. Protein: CASRPGTGGSHEQYF.

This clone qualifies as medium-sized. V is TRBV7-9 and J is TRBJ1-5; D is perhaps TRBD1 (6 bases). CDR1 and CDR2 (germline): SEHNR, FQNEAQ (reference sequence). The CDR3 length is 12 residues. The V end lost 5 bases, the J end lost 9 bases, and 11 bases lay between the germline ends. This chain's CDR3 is CASSRGLRPQHF. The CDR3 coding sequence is TGTGCCAGCAGCAGGGGGTTGCGGCCCCAGCATTTT. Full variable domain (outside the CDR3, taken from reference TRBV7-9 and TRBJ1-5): DTGVSQNPRHKITKRGQNVTFRCDPISEHNRLYWYRQTLGQGPEFLTYFQNEAQLEKSRLLSDRFSAERPKGSFSTLEIQRTEQGDSAMYLCASSRGLRPQHFGDGTRLSIL.

The CDR3 sequence: CAIGPTGQVNEKLFF. The CDR3 DNA reads TGTGCCATCGGGCCCACGGGACAGGTAAATGAAAAACTGTTTTTT. The J gene is TRBJ1-4, the V gene TRBV10-3, with 8 positions matching TRBD1. CDR1 ENHRY and CDR2 SYGVKD come from the germline V gene. The CDR3 spans 15 residues. Losses at the gene ends were 8 bases for V and 5 bases for J; bases not matched to a gene: 10.

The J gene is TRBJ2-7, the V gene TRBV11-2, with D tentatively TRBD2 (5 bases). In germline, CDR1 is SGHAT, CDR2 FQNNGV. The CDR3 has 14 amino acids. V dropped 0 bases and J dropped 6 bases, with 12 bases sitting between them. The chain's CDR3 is CASSLDPSLVEQYV. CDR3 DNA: TGTGCCAGCAGCTTAGATCCTAGCTTGGTCGAGCAGTACGTC.

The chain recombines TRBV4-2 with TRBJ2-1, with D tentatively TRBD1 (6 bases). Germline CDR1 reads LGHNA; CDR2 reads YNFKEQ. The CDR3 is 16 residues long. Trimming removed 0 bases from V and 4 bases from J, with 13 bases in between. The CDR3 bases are TGTGCCAGCAGCCAAGAGAAGGACAGCTTGTACAATGAGCAGTTCTTC. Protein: CASSQEKDSLYNEQFF.

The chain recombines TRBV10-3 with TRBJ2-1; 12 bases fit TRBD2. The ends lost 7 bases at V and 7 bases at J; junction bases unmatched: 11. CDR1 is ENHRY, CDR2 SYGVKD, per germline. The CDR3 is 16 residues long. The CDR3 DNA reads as TGTGCCATCACCGCGCGGACTAGCGGGGTGGGGAATGAGCAGTTCTTC. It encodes CAITARTSGVGNEQFF.

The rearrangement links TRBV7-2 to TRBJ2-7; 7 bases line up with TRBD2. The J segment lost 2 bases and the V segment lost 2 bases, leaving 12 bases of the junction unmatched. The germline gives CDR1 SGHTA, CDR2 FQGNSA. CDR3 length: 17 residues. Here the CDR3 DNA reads TGTGCCAGCAGCTTAAACGTTCCGCGGGGGAGTCCCTACGAGCAGTACTTC. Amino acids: CASSLNVPRGSPYEQYF.

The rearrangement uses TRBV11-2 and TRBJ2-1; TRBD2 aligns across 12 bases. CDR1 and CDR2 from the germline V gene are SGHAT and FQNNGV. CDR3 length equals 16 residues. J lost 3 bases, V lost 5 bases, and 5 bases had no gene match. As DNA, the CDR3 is TGTGCCAGCAGCCAACTAGCGGGGGGTTACTACAATGAGCAGTTCTTC. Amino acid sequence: CASSQLAGGYYNEQFF.

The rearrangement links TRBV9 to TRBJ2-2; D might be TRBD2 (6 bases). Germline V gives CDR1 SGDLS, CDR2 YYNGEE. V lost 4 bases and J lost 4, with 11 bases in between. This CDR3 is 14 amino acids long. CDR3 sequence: CASSSGDGTGELFF. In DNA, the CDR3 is TGTGCCAGCAGCTCGGGGGACGGCACCGGGGAGCTGTTTTTT.

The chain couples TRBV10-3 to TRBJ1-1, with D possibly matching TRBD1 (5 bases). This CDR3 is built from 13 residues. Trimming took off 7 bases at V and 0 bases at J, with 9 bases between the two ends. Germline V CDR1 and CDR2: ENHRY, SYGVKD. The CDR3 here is CAINDRMNTEAFF. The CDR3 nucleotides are TGTGCCATCAATGACAGAATGAACACTGAAGCTTTCTTT.

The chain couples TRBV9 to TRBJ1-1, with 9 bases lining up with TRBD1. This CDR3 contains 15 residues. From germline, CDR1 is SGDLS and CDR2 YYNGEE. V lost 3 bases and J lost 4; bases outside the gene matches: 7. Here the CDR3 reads CASSETGTGSTEAFF. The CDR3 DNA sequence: TGTGCCAGCAGCGAGACCGGGACAGGGAGCACTGAAGCTTTCTTT. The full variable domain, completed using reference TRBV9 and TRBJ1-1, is DSGVTQTPKHLITATGQRVTLRCSPRSGDLSVYWYQQSLDQGLQFLIQYYNGEERAKGNILERFSAQQFPDLHSELNLSSLELGDSALYFCASSETGTGSTEAFFGQGTRLTVV.

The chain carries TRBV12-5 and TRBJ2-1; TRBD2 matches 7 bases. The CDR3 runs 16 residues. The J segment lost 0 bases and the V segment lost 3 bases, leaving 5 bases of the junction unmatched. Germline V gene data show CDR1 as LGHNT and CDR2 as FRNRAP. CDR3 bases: TGTGCTAGTGGTTTCTGGCGGGGGAGCTCCTACAATGAGCAGTTCTTC. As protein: CASGFWRGSSYNEQFF.

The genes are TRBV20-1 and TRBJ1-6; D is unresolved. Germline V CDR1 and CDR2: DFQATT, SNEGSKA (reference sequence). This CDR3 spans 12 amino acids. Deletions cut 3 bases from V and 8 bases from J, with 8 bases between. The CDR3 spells CSASPPDSPLHF. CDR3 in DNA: TGCAGTGCTAGTCCCCCCGATTCACCCCTCCACTTT.